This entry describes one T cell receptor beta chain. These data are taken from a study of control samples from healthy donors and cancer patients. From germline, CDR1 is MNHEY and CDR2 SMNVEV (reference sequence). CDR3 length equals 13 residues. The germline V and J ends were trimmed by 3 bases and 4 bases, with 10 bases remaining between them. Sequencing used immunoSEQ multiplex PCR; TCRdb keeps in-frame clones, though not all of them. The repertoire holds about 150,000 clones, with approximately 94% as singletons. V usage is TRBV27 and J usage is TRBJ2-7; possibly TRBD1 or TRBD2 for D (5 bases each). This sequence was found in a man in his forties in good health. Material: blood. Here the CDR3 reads CASSFRGAYEQYF. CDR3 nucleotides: TGTGCCAGCAGTTTTAGGGGAGCATACGAGCAGTACTTC.